The following is a T cell receptor (beta chain) sequence with its context. As yet, its antigen is unknown. These data originate in a study of response to subunit inactivated influenza vaccine. Study results and caveats: Each seasonal flu vaccination may recruit only limited new T cells, authors suggested.

Germline V gene data show CDR1 as LGHNA and CDR2 as YSLEER. The CDR3 is made up of 16 amino acids. V was clipped by 1 base and J by 1 base, with 8 bases between them. TCRdb fed the RT-PCR reads into MiXCR, producing one record per CDR3 protein. The sample consists of about 190,000 distinct CDR3 sequences, approximately 15% of them appearing once. The sequence came from a man aged 50 to 60 who received an inactivated influenza vaccine. Sequenced material: CD8+ T cells sorted from PBMCs, taken 5 to 6 days after vaccination. The chain combines TRBV4-3 with TRBJ2-6; D not resolved. CDR3 residues: CASSQGMNSGANVLTF. The DNA for the CDR3 is TGCGCCAGCAGCCAAGGCATGAATTCTGGGGCCAACGTCCTGACTTTC.